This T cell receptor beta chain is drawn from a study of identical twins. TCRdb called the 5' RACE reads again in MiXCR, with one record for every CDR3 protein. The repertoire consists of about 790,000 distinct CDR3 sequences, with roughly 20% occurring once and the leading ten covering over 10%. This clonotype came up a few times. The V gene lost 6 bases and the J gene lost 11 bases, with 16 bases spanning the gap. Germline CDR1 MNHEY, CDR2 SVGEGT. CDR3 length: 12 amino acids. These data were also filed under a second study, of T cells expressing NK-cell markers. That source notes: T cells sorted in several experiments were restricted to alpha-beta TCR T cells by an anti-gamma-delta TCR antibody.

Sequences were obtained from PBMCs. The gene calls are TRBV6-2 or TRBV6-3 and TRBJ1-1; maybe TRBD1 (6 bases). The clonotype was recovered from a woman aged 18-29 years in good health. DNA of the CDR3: TGTGCCAGCAGACAGGGACGTCTGTTGGCTTTCTTT. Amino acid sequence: CASRQGRLLAFF.